These 14 T cell receptor beta chains originate from one sample sequenced in a study of OX40 agonist ivuxolimab in advanced cancers. The assay was immunoSEQ multiplex PCR, and TCRdb's table has in-frame clones only and misses some. The data hold 80,000 to 100,000 clones, with roughly 90% observed a single time. The sample here was CD4+ or CD8+ T cells sorted from blood, taken in a trial of the OX40 agonist ivuxolimab. The receptor source for this set is an adult with an advanced solid tumor such as melanoma, head and neck, liver or kidney cancer.

The rearrangement joins TRBV5-4 to TRBJ2-3, with no clear D. The CDR3 extends over 14 amino acids. The germline CDR1 and CDR2 sequences are SGHNT and YYREEE (reference sequence). Trimming removed 4 bases from V and 1 base from J, with 10 bases in between. The CDR3 region has the DNA TGTGCCAGCAGCATGCGTGGAGGCACAGATACGCAGTATTTT. It yields the protein CASSMRGGTDTQYF.

CDR3 in amino acids: CASSPGLAGVFYNEQFF. In nucleotides, the CDR3 is TGTGCCAGCAGCCCCGGACTAGCGGGAGTTTTCTACAATGAGCAGTTCTTC. This sequence joins TRBV11-1 and TRBJ2-1, with 13 bases lining up with TRBD2. V shed 5 bases and J 3 bases; nucleotides not matched to a gene: 7. This CDR3 comprises 17 residues. Germline-derived CDR1 and CDR2 are SGHAT and FQDESV (reference sequence).

The V gene is TRBV5-1, the J gene TRBJ2-2; D is perhaps TRBD1 (6 bases). The CDR3 consists of 14 residues. In germline, CDR1 is SGHRS, CDR2 YFSETQ. The V gene lost 4 bases and the J gene lost 1 base, with 8 bases spanning the gap. As DNA, the CDR3 is TGCGCCAGCAGCCCGGGACAGAACACCGGGGAGCTGTTTTTT. The encoded protein is CASSPGQNTGELFF.

V gene TRBV10-3 combines with J gene TRBJ1-2; 11 bases match TRBD1. Germline-derived CDR1 and CDR2 are ENHRY and SYGVKD. V dropped 4 bases and J dropped 3; count of bases not matched to a gene: 1. The CDR3 extends over 14 amino acids. The CDR3 here is CAISGGQGDYGYTF. The CDR3 nucleotides are TGTGCCATCAGTGGGGGACAGGGGGACTATGGCTACACCTTC.

The chain uses TRBV5-1 and TRBJ1-4; TRBD1 aligns across 7 bases. In germline, CDR1 is SGHRS, CDR2 YFSETQ. The V and J ends lost 4 bases and 5 bases, in that order; junction bases with no gene match: 8. The CDR3 contains 15 residues. Written as DNA, the CDR3 is TGCGCCAGCAGCCCTAGACAGGGTGAAAATGAAAAACTGTTTTTT. The encoded protein is CASSPRQGENEKLFF.

The chain has TRBV5-1 and TRBJ2-1, with 14 bases that match TRBD2. Per germline, CDR1 SGHRS and CDR2 YFSETQ. V shed 4 bases, J shed 8 bases, and the junction held 14 bases outside the gene matches. CDR3 length equals 18 residues. The CDR3 region has the DNA TGCGCCAGCAGCCCCTTCGGAGGACTAGCGGGGGGCGTAGATGAGCAGTTCTTC. This sequence encodes CASSPFGGLAGGVDEQFF.

The chain carries TRBV6-1 and TRBJ1-2; D remains ambiguous. The CDR3 has 11 residues. The germline CDR1 and CDR2 sequences are MNHNS and SASEGT. V lost 1 base to trimming and J lost 7 bases, with 4 bases between them. CDR3 nucleotides: TGTGCCAGCAGTGAAGTTTTTGGCTACACCTTC. Translating it yields CASSEVFGYTF.

The CDR3 here is CASREGGGGNTIYF. Written as DNA, the CDR3 is TGTGCCAGCAGGGAAGGGGGGGGTGGAAACACCATATATTTT. The rearrangement uses TRBV6-6 and TRBJ1-3; D is possibly TRBD1 (6 bases). V gave up 6 bases and J gave up 3 bases, with 12 bases separating them. The CDR3 has 14 residues. Germline assignment: CDR1 MNHNY and CDR2 SVGAGI (reference sequence).

J is TRBJ2-7 and V is TRBV11-3; D unclear. CDR1 and CDR2 (germline): SGHNT, YENEEA. V lost 1 base and J lost 0, with 7 bases in between. This CDR3 is built from 14 residues. The CDR3, as DNA: TGTGCCAGCAGCTTAGTGGCAGACTCCTACGAGCAGTACTTC. Amino acid sequence: CASSLVADSYEQYF.

The V gene is TRBV18, the J gene TRBJ1-4, with a tentative D call TRBD1 (6 bases). The germline V and J ends were trimmed by 1 base and 0 bases, with 12 bases remaining between them. Germline V gene sequence: CDR1 KGHSH, CDR2 LQKENI. The CDR3 has 17 amino acids. CDR3 coding DNA: TGTGCCAGCTCACCACGATACGGACAGCCAACTAATGAAAAACTGTTTTTT. The encoded protein is CASSPRYGQPTNEKLFF.

In DNA form, the CDR3 reads TGCGCCAGCAGCTCTGGGTCGCGGTTGTGGGGCTACACCTTC. Its translation: CASSSGSRLWGYTF. The J gene is TRBJ1-2, the V gene TRBV5-1; D is uncertain. This CDR3 contains 14 residues. Between the trimmed V and J ends, which lost 3 bases and 8 bases, there was a span of 17 bases. Germline CDR1 SGHRS, CDR2 YFSETQ.

V usage is TRBV9 and J usage is TRBJ2-3, with 10 bases identical to TRBD1. Trimming at V came to 4 bases and at J to 1 base, leaving 9 bases not matched to a gene. Germline V gene lookup returns CDR1 SGDLS and CDR2 YYNGEE. The CDR3 has 17 amino acids. CDR3 residues: CASSLLPGTGGTDTQYF. Written as DNA, the CDR3 is TGTGCCAGCAGCTTACTACCCGGGACAGGGGGCACAGATACGCAGTATTTT.

The rearrangement joins TRBV5-4 to TRBJ1-1, with TRBD1 matching 8 bases. Germline lookup yields CDR1 SGHNT and CDR2 YYREEE (reference sequence). V dropped 2 bases and J dropped 3; count of bases not matched to a gene: 6. The CDR3 consists of 15 residues. The CDR3, as DNA: TGTGCCAGCAGCTTACCCGGACAGGGTCACACTGAAGCTTTCTTT. Its translation: CASSLPGQGHTEAFF.

V gene TRBV10-3 combines with J gene TRBJ2-5; the match to TRBD2 covers 9 bases. Germline lookup yields CDR1 ENHRY and CDR2 SYGVKD. The CDR3 loop spans 15 amino acids. Trimming at V came to 2 bases and at J to 11 bases, leaving 12 bases not matched to a gene. DNA of the CDR3: TGTGCCATCAGTGAGAATAGCGGGAGCTGGGGGGAGCAGTACTTC. Translated, it gives CAISENSGSWGEQYF.